Listed below are T cell receptor beta chains from one sample, sequenced in a study of early T cells in non-severe SARS-CoV-2 infection. MiXCR, applied by TCRdb to the 5' RACE reads, yields one record per CDR3 protein. The table has about 58,000 distinct CDR3 sequences, roughly 13% seen once. Specimen: whole blood. Every receptor here comes from an adult who was a healthcare worker with PCR-confirmed SARS-CoV-2 infection or an uninfected control (not recorded which). The conserved cysteine and the conserved F or W are not part of the CDR3 here.

v_call,j_call,cdr3_aa
TRBV7-2,TRBJ2-3,ASSRESRVRTDTQY
TRBV20-1,TRBJ1-2,SASRRDSYGYT
TRBV27,TRBJ2-3,ASSFSSGKPDTQY
TRBV19,TRBJ1-1,ASSIDRDTEAF
TRBV19,TRBJ2-7,ASSKYEQPGLAVYEQY
TRBV15,TRBJ2-5,ATSPEGGTQY
TRBV2,TRBJ1-1,ASSAGGRRVTEAF
TRBV14,TRBJ1-1,ASSPQEGTEAF
TRBV9,TRBJ2-1,ASSARGDEQF
TRBV28,TRBJ2-1,ASSYTGGSSYNEQF
TRBV11-2,TRBJ1-4,ASSSLSGRTNEKLF
TRBV5-1,TRBJ2-3,ASSRGAAGITDTQY
TRBV5-6,TRBJ2-1,ASSPVGVDEQF
TRBV29-1,TRBJ2-3,SVVVSPTDTQY
TRBV10-3,TRBJ2-3,AISEETDTQY
TRBV11-2,TRBJ2-5,ASSLGLTGQETQY
TRBV27,TRBJ2-7,ASSSLSRDRDNEQY
TRBV4-3,TRBJ1-5,ASSQDPLYSNQPQH
TRBV11-1,TRBJ2-5,ASSPRGSGEGETQY
TRBV6-5,TRBJ1-1,ASSYRRKNTEAF
TRBV5-1,TRBJ1-2,ASSLTDYGYT
TRBV5-1,TRBJ2-1,ASSLVIAGGPGEQF
TRBV20-1,TRBJ1-1,STDRGIEAF
TRBV21-1,TRBJ2-7,ASSKATLQGAGTVEQY
TRBV5-1,TRBJ2-7,ASTRDRASYEQY
TRBV12-2,TRBJ1-4,ASRLANRDTAPANEKLF
TRBV29-1,TRBJ2-7,SVDRGSGSYEQY
TRBV19,TRBJ2-7,ASSNPPGGSYEQY
TRBV27,TRBJ1-5,ASSPRTGGGRSNQPQH
TRBV2,TRBJ2-4,ARKDRGQNIQY
TRBV29-1,TRBJ2-3,SVERGASTDTQY
TRBV20-1,TRBJ2-7,SARDQGQGSNEQY
TRBV7-2,TRBJ1-5,ASSPGFNQPQH
TRBV7-2,TRBJ1-2,ASSPQGGLRGDGYT
TRBV6-6,TRBJ1-3,ASSLLGTVSGSGNTIY
TRBV12-3/TRBV12-4,TRBJ2-1,ASSFSGGAYNEQF
TRBV7-6,TRBJ2-3,ASSPYGGGELPDTQY
TRBV28,TRBJ2-1,ASSLSLTPGWKF
TRBV6-2/TRBV6-3,TRBJ1-4,ASSNADGPPNEKLF
TRBV7-6,TRBJ1-5,ASSLEPGLNQPQH
TRBV5-1,TRBJ2-1,ASQGLAGGNEQF
TRBV9,TRBJ2-3,ASSVSFRSGGAEDTQY
TRBV7-2,TRBJ2-7,ASSLPEAAYEQY
TRBV18,TRBJ2-5,ASSPVDRAETQY
TRBV10-3,TRBJ2-3,AISGTGTTDTQY
TRBV7-3,TRBJ2-3,ASSPKGLAGGTDTQY
TRBV7-3,TRBJ2-3,ASSSYSTDTQY
TRBV7-9,TRBJ2-2,ASSSVEGLRNTGELF
TRBV12-3/TRBV12-4,TRBJ2-5,ASRPSTGQETQY
TRBV5-6,TRBJ2-2,ASSPTGNTGELF
TRBV9,TRBJ1-5,ASSAYDRGDQPQH
TRBV19,TRBJ2-3,ASGGADTQY
TRBV7-2,TRBJ2-1,ASSFLFGGGRGNEQF